This T cell receptor beta chain was found in a study of blood T cell repertoires in COVID-19. Whole-study context: Material from acute and convalescent COVID-19 was sourced from the United States, Italy and Spain.

The assay was immunoSEQ multiplex PCR, and TCRdb's table has in-frame clones only and misses some. The sample includes hundreds of thousands of clones, about 87% seen only once; the top ten take 1.6%. Germline loops: CDR1 SGHDN, CDR2 FVKESK. The V gene end was trimmed by 1 base and the J gene end by 7 bases; junction bases not matched to a gene: 9. The CDR3 is 16 residues long. The study recruited people aged 18 to 89 years across approximately 25 US areas. The V call is TRBV14, the J call TRBJ2-1; TRBD2 matches 8 bases. Sequencing used PBMCs or T cells enriched from blood (not recorded which). This clonotype was obtained from a woman aged 45 to 65 who had recovered from COVID-19. CDR3 sequence: CASSQAVLAVTNEQFF. The CDR3 region has the DNA TGTGCCAGCAGCCAAGCCGTACTAGCGGTGACTAATGAGCAGTTCTTC.